This T cell receptor (beta chain) appears in the sequencing data of a study of regulatory T cells in long-lasting Graves disease. The CDR3 is 15 amino acids. The germline V gene has CDR1 SNHLY and CDR2 FYNNEI. Trimming cost V 7 bases and J 2 bases, with 17 bases left between them. Relying on iRepertoire HTBI primers and Arm-PCR of CDR3 regions, the team built TCR beta libraries. Original handling: From all samples, identification returned approximately 15 TRBJ and 60 or so TRBV segments. TCRdb re-analysed the multiplex PCR reads in MiXCR, keeping a single row per CDR3 protein. The V and J calls shown here were made by TCRdb, not taken from the authors' results. The sample has 600,000 to 650,000 distinct CDR3 sequences; around 17% are singletons. The sample's time point: newly diagnosed GD, antithyroid drugs for less than 3 months. The TCR library was made from RNA that had been extracted from PBMCs in TRIzol.

This clonotype was observed at least ten times. The sample also formed part of further work on T cells in Graves' hyperthyroidism and ophthalmopathy.

This TCR derives from a woman aged 25 to 45 with Graves disease. The sample consisted of peripheral blood mononuclear cells (PBMCs), taken at new diagnosis, from a patient treated with antithyroid drugs. The rearrangement uses TRBV2 and TRBJ2-5, with a weak D call TRBD2 (5 bases). CDR3 amino acids: CASNKRSGLQETQYF. The CDR3 region has the DNA TGTGCCAGCAATAAGAGGAGCGGCTTACAAGAGACCCAGTACTTC.